This T cell receptor beta chain is from a study of neurological immune-mediated disorders. This clonotype was picked up many times. V was cut by 6 bases and J by 0 bases, with 14 bases left in between. The length of the CDR3 is 15 residues. Time point of the sample: technical triplicate 2. A 10-nucleotide random UMI tagged transcripts in template-switch 5'RACE cDNA synthesis. Using its own MiXCR run on the 5' RACE reads, TCRdb lists one record per CDR3 protein. The sample lists under 70,000 distinct CDR3 sequences, around 24% occurring once. The rearrangement joins TRBV12-3 or TRBV12-4 to TRBJ1-2, with D tentatively TRBD1 (5 bases). Sequences were obtained from PBMCs. This clonotype originated in a man aged 55 to 70 with HTLV-1-associated myelopathy (HAM/TSP). This chain's CDR3 is CASSRGGYTNYGYTF. As DNA, the CDR3 is TGTGCCAGCAGCCGGGGGGGGTATACTAACTATGGCTACACCTTC.